The 19 T cell receptor beta chains listed next were all sequenced from one sample in a study of shared clonotypes between healthy human individuals. Method: immunoSEQ multiplex PCR; TCRdb's copy keeps in-frame clones and lacks some. The sample holds 450,000 to 550,000 clones; approximately 79% are singletons and the top ten take 10% to 15%. Sequencing input: PBMCs. The origin of the receptors is a woman aged 40 to 50 in good health. Some clones in this sample may be carry-over from other donors' samples.

This sequence joins TRBV7-2 and TRBJ2-2; tentatively, D is TRBD1 or TRBD2 (7 bases each). The CDR3 totals 16 residues. V shed 4 bases and J shed 4 bases, with 16 bases lying between them. Germline CDR1 SGHTA, CDR2 FQGNSA. The CDR3 bases are TGTGCCAGCAGCTCCAACTCAGGGGGGGCCACCGGGGAGCTGTTTTTT. Translating gives CASSSNSGGATGELFF.

J is TRBJ2-7 and V is TRBV18, with 7 bases lining up with TRBD2. Losses at the gene ends were 1 base for V and 6 bases for J; bases not matched to a gene: 6. The germline CDR1 and CDR2 sequences are KGHSH and LQKENI. The CDR3 is 14 residues long. The chain's CDR3 is CASSPLREVSEQYF. The CDR3 bases are TGTGCCAGCTCACCACTTCGGGAGGTGAGCGAGCAGTACTTC.

This rearrangement joins TRBV5-1 to TRBJ1-1; 7 bases are a match to TRBD1. V dropped 4 bases and J dropped 9; count of bases not matched to a gene: 15. The CDR3 runs 15 residues. Germline V gives CDR1 SGHRS, CDR2 YFSETQ. The CDR3 loop is CASSQSGLTGDKAFF. CDR3 DNA: TGCGCCAGCAGCCAATCCGGTCTTACAGGGGATAAAGCTTTCTTT.

This chain joins TRBV19 and TRBJ2-1, with 8 bases fitting TRBD2. Germline lookup yields CDR1 LNHDA and CDR2 SQIVND (reference sequence). The ends lost 4 bases at V and 7 bases at J; junction bases unmatched: 6. This CDR3 region has 14 residues. This CDR3 reads CASSKAAGGNEQFF. CDR3 in DNA: TGTGCCAGTAGTAAAGCGGCGGGAGGTAATGAGCAGTTCTTC. The entire variable domain, with the rest obtained from reference TRBV19 and TRBJ2-1, is as follows: DGGITQSPKYLFRKEGQNVTLSCEQNLNHDAMYWYRQDPGQGLRLIYYSQIVNDFQKGDIAEGYSVSREKKESFPLTVTSAQKNPTAFYLCASSKAAGGNEQFFGPGTRLTVL.

Notes on this clone: The identical CDR3 is also encoded by other nucleotide sequences in the sample. The chain employs TRBV5-1 and TRBJ2-3; 12 positions match TRBD1. The length of the CDR3 is 15 residues. The germline V gene encodes CDR1 SGHRS and CDR2 YFSETQ. J gave up 6 bases and V 0 bases, and 2 bases lay outside the gene matches. The CDR3 coding sequence is TGCGCCAGCAGCTTGGCGGGACAGGGGGCGGATACGCAGTATTTT. It codes for CASSLAGQGADTQYF.

The chain carries TRBV9 and TRBJ2-1; weak D call: TRBD1 (7 bases). Germline CDR1 is SGDLS and CDR2 is YYNGEE. The CDR3 is made up of 17 amino acids. The ends were cut back, 4 bases at V and 7 bases at J, with 24 bases in the middle. The CDR3 DNA reads as TGTGCCAGCAGCCCTCACTCAGGGGGAGGACGCGGGAATGAGCAGTTCTTC. Protein sequence: CASSPHSGGGRGNEQFF.

The V gene is TRBV4-1, the J gene TRBJ2-5, with 9 positions matching TRBD2. The CDR3 extends over 15 amino acids. Trimming removed 2 bases from V and 1 base from J; junction bases left unmatched: 2. Germline V gives CDR1 MGHRA, CDR2 YSYEKL. The chain's CDR3 is CASSQLAGSQETQYF. The CDR3 coding sequence is TGCGCCAGCAGCCAACTAGCGGGGAGCCAAGAGACCCAGTACTTC.

The chain is built from TRBV4-2 and TRBJ2-3; 8 nucleotides agree with TRBD1. Trimming cost V 0 bases and J 3 bases; bases outside gene matches: 2. Germline lookup yields CDR1 LGHNA and CDR2 YNFKEQ. CDR3 length: 15 residues. The CDR3 protein is CASSQDRGQTDTQYF. The CDR3 nucleotides are TGTGCCAGCAGCCAAGACAGGGGGCAAACAGATACGCAGTATTTT.

The chain links TRBV9 to TRBJ2-1; 10 bases are a match to TRBD2. Germline lookup yields CDR1 SGDLS and CDR2 YYNGEE. V gave up 4 bases and J gave up 7 bases; unmatched junction bases: 11. The CDR3 has 16 amino acids. The CDR3 DNA sequence: TGTGCCAGCAGCACCCCGGGACTAGCGTACGGGAATGAGCAGTTCTTC. As protein: CASSTPGLAYGNEQFF.

To note about this clone: This may be a read error: a much more frequent sequence differs by one nucleotide. The chain joins TRBV7-2 to TRBJ2-5, with D tentatively TRBD1 (5 bases). Germline CDR1 and CDR2: SGHTA and FQGNSA. The CDR3 extends over 13 amino acids. V was trimmed by 4 bases and J by 1 base, leaving 7 bases between them. The CDR3 loop reads CASSSRVQETQYF. As DNA, the CDR3 is TGTGCCAGCAGCTCCAGGGTCCAAGAGACCCAGTACTTC. The variable domain in full, completed from reference TRBV7-2 and TRBJ2-5, reads GAGVSQSPSNKVTEKGKDVELRCDPISGHTALYWYRQSLGQGLEFLIYFQGNSAPDKSGLPSDRFSAERTGGSVSTLTIQRTQQEDSAVYLCASSSRVQETQYFGPGTRLLVL.

The chain employs TRBV15 and TRBJ1-4, with D unclear. V was trimmed by 0 bases and J by 6 bases, leaving 8 bases between them. The germline V gene has CDR1 LNHNV and CDR2 YYDKDF (reference sequence). The CDR3 runs 14 residues. CDR3 residues: CATSRDWSDEKLFF. CDR3 DNA sequence: TGTGCCACCAGCAGAGATTGGTCCGATGAAAAACTGTTTTTT.

This clone has only one observation. The germline gene is not matched at one end of the junction; a read error may be the cause. This chain joins TRBV19 and TRBJ1-2, with TRBD1 identical over 7 bases. The CDR3 extends over 14 amino acids. CDR1 and CDR2 from the germline V gene are LNHDA and SQIVND (reference sequence). The CDR3 region has the DNA TGTGCAAGTAGTATCCGAGGGGGCGGCTATGGCTACACCTTC. Encoded protein: CASSIRGGGYGYTF.

The chain uses TRBV30 and TRBJ1-1; D is ambiguous. CDR1 is GTSNPN and CDR2 is SVGIG in the germline V gene (reference sequence). Trimming removed 4 bases from V and 7 bases from J, with 16 bases in between. The CDR3 length is 13 residues. The CDR3 DNA follows: TGTGCCTGGACCCGACACCCAGTGGTTGAAGCTTTCTTT. Protein sequence: CAWTRHPVVEAFF.

The chain combines TRBV30 with TRBJ2-1, with D possibly called TRBD1 or TRBD2 (5 bases each). The CDR3 extends over 13 amino acids. V was cut by 7 bases and J by 5 bases, with 15 bases left in between. Per germline, CDR1 GTSNPN and CDR2 SVGIG (reference sequence). CDR3 region: CASSGAPHNEQFF. DNA for the CDR3: TGTGCCTCCTCCGGGGCTCCCCACAATGAGCAGTTCTTC.

This sequence joins TRBV28 and TRBJ1-1; 7 bases fit TRBD1. V shed 8 bases, J shed 2 bases, and the junction held 14 bases outside the gene matches. CDR1 is MDHEN and CDR2 is SYDVKM in the germline V gene. The CDR3 extends over 16 amino acids. In DNA form, the CDR3 reads TGTGCCAGCCGAGAAACAGGGGCGCAACCTAACACTGAAGCTTTCTTT. It translates to CASRETGAQPNTEAFF.

This rearrangement joins TRBV19 to TRBJ1-2; 9 positions match TRBD1. Germline V gene sequence: CDR1 LNHDA, CDR2 SQIVND (reference sequence). Trimming took 3 bases from V and 7 from J; bases not matched to a gene: 9. This CDR3 comprises 15 residues. The CDR3 DNA reads TGTGCCAGTAGTATGTCGCCGGGACAGGGTTTTGGCTACACCTTC. It specifies CASSMSPGQGFGYTF.

Comments on this clone: An end of the junction does not agree with germline; a read error may underlie this. The V gene is TRBV4-1, the J gene TRBJ1-4; D ambiguous. The CDR3 covers 18 residues. Germline values: CDR1 MGHRA, CDR2 YSYEKL. The CDR3 loop reads CVSSQRSVWQAPNEKLFF. For the CDR3, the DNA is TGCGTCAGCAGCCAAAGGTCTGTCTGGCAGGCCCCTAATGAAAAACTGTTTTTT.

V and J are TRBV10-3 and TRBJ2-1, with a possible D match to TRBD2 (6 bases). Per the germline V gene, CDR1 is ENHRY and CDR2 is SYGVKD. This CDR3 spans 13 amino acids. V lost 0 bases to trimming and J lost 12 bases, with 12 bases between them. The CDR3 DNA sequence: TGTGCCATCAGTGAGTCCAGGGTGGAGGGGCAGTTCTTC. Its translation: CAISESRVEGQFF.

J is TRBJ2-7 and V is TRBV7-2, with 8 bases that match TRBD1. The CDR3 spans 14 residues. Per germline, CDR1 SGHTA and CDR2 FQGNSA. V was clipped by 4 bases and J by 2 bases; unmatched bases: 4. CDR3 in amino acids: CASSWDRYAYEQYF. In nucleotides, the CDR3 is TGTGCCAGCAGCTGGGACAGGTATGCCTACGAGCAGTACTTC.